The 9 T cell receptor beta chains reported below all come from one sample, sequenced in a study of T cells after yellow fever vaccination. In TCRdb, the 5' RACE reads were re-called with MiXCR into one record per CDR3 protein. Among approximately 510,000 distinct CDR3 sequences listed, 21% were seen once. This specimen consisted of PBMCs, obtained 21 days after the first yellow fever vaccination. Receptors were obtained from a young man who received the YFV17D yellow fever vaccine.

In its sample, this clonotype was seen many times. The CDR3, as DNA: TGTGCCAGCAGCTTAGGGGGGACAGCCAACACCGGGGAGCTGTTTTTT. Translated, it gives CASSLGGTANTGELFF. This chain connects TRBV11-3 to TRBJ2-2; 7 bases line up with TRBD1. V was clipped by 1 base and J by 2 bases; unmatched bases: 4. This CDR3 spans 16 amino acids. The germline gives CDR1 SGHNT, CDR2 YENEEA.

The V and J genes are TRBV15 and TRBJ2-7, with D maybe TRBD1 (6 bases). The CDR3 is 15 amino acids. The germline CDR1 and CDR2 sequences are LNHNV and YYDKDF (reference sequence). The V and J ends lost 0 bases and 3 bases respectively, with 12 bases between them. For the CDR3, the DNA is TGTGCCACCAGCAGAGACTGTCAGGGGATCTACGAGCAGTACGTC. Translated: CATSRDCQGIYEQYV.

The genes are TRBV6-5 and TRBJ1-1; 8 nucleotides agree with TRBD1. V trimming: 2 bases; J trimming: 1 base; junction bases outside the gene matches: 3. The CDR3 consists of 15 residues. The germline CDR1 and CDR2 sequences are MNHEY and SVGAGI. CDR3 in amino acids: CASSYQGQANTEAFF. DNA of the CDR3: TGTGCCAGCAGTTACCAGGGACAGGCGAACACTGAAGCTTTCTTT.

V usage is TRBV7-9 and J usage is TRBJ1-2; the match to TRBD1 covers 8 bases. CDR1 is SEHNR and CDR2 is FQNEAQ in the germline V gene (reference sequence). V lost 1 base and J lost 6; bases outside the gene matches: 4. The length of the CDR3 is 14 residues. As DNA, the CDR3 is TGTGCCAGCAGCTTAGGGACAGGGATCGATGGCTACACCTTC. This codes for CASSLGTGIDGYTF.

This sequence joins TRBV7-9 and TRBJ2-7, with 7 bases aligning to TRBD1. The CDR3 totals 11 residues. Trimming cost V 10 bases and J 6 bases; bases outside gene matches: 6. The V gene's germline CDR1 is SEHNR and CDR2 FQNEAQ (reference sequence). In DNA form, the CDR3 reads TGTGCCACCTGGGACAGTGGCGAGCAGTACTTC. This codes for CATWDSGEQYF.

This rearrangement joins TRBV12-3 or TRBV12-4 to TRBJ1-5, with D possibly TRBD1 on 6 matching bases. V was pared by 7 bases and J by 5 bases, with 18 bases between. CDR3 length: 15 residues. As DNA, the CDR3 is TGTGCCAGCATCCCCCGGGGGCAGTACGATCAGCCCCAGCATTTT. It encodes CASIPRGQYDQPQHF.

The chain employs TRBV7-2 and TRBJ2-7; D remains unclear. Germline V gene lookup returns CDR1 SGHTA and CDR2 FQGNSA. The CDR3 covers 13 residues. CDR3 bases: TGTGCCAGCAGCTTAGAATGGGCATACGAACAGTACGTC. As protein: CASSLEWAYEQYV.

This CDR3 reads CASSDLGQNTEAFF. DNA for the CDR3: TGTGCCAGCTCGGATTTGGGACAGAACACTGAAGCTTTCTTT. The rearrangement joins TRBV18 to TRBJ1-1; D perhaps matches TRBD1 (6 bases). Deletions cut 6 bases from V and 1 base from J, with 12 bases between. The CDR3 totals 14 residues. From germline, CDR1 is KGHSH and CDR2 LQKENI. Variable domain in full (rest from reference TRBV18 and TRBJ1-1): NAGVMQNPRHLVRRRGQEARLRCSPMKGHSHVYWYRQLPEEGLKFMVYLQKENIIDESGMPKERFSAEFPKEGPSILRIQQVVRGDSAAYFCASSDLGQNTEAFFGQGTRLTVV.

This clonotype has just a few counts. This chain connects TRBV9 to TRBJ2-3; the D is unclear. Trimming removed 9 bases from V and 6 bases from J, with 17 bases in between. The CDR3 runs to 13 residues. Germline CDR1 SGDLS, CDR2 YYNGEE. CDR3 bases: TGTGCCACCGCGGCTGGCCCCGGGGATACGCAGTATTTT. The encoded protein is CATAAGPGDTQYF.